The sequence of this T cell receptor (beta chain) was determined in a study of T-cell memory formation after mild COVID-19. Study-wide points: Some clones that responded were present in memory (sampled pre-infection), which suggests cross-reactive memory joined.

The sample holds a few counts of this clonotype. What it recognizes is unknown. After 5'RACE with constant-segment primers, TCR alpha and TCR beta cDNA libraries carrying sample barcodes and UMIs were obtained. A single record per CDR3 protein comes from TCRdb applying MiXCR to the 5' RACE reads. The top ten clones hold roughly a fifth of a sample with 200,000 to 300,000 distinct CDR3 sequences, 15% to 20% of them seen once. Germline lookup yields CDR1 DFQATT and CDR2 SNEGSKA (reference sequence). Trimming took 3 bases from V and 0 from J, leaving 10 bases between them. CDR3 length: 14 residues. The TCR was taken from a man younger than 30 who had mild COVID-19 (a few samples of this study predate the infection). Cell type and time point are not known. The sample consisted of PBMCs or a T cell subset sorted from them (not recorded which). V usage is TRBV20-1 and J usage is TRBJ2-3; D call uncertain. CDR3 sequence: CSARLATSTDTQYF. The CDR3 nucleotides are TGCAGTGCTAGGTTAGCCACTAGCACAGATACGCAGTATTTT.